The 4 T cell receptor beta chains below come from one sample, sequenced in a study of early T cells in non-severe SARS-CoV-2 infection. TCRdb redid the calling of the 5' RACE reads with MiXCR, one entry per CDR3 protein. The table has 50,000 to 80,000 distinct CDR3 sequences, over 4.5% seen once. What was sequenced was whole blood. Receptor source: an adult who was a healthcare worker with PCR-confirmed SARS-CoV-2 infection or an uninfected control (not recorded which).

This clonotype was observed at least ten times. V usage is TRBV12-3 or TRBV12-4 and J usage is TRBJ2-7; 12 bases align to TRBD2. V lost 6 bases to trimming and J lost 2 bases; unmatched junction nucleotides: 8. The CDR3 has 16 residues. The DNA of the CDR3 is TGTGCCAGCAGCCTTGGGACTAGCGGGCCTACCTACGAGCAGTACTTC. This sequence encodes CASSLGTSGPTYEQYF.

The chain uses TRBV5-1 and TRBJ2-7, with TRBD1 identical over 9 bases. The germline CDR1 and CDR2 sequences are SGHRS and YFSETQ. J was trimmed by 4 bases and V by 4 bases; bases with no gene match: 9. This CDR3 comprises 15 residues. For the CDR3, the DNA is TGCGCCAGCAGCATCCACGGGACAGGGACTTACGAGCAGTACTTC. It encodes CASSIHGTGTYEQYF. Supplemented by reference TRBV5-1 and TRBJ2-7, the full variable domain reads KAGVTQTPRYLIKTRGQQVTLSCSPISGHRSVSWYQQTPGQGLQFLFEYFSETQRNKGNFPGRFSGRQFSNSRSEMNVSTLELGDSALYLCASSIHGTGTYEQYFGPGTRLTVT.

The V and J genes are TRBV5-1 and TRBJ2-3, with D maybe TRBD1 (6 bases). The V end was cut by 3 bases, the J end by 5 bases, with 13 bases between. Germline lookup yields CDR1 SGHRS and CDR2 YFSETQ. The CDR3 runs to 14 residues. As DNA, the CDR3 is TGCGCCAGCAGCTCCACATTACAGGGAGATACGCAGTATTTT. Translation: CASSSTLQGDTQYF. Together with reference TRBV5-1 and TRBJ2-3, the CDR3 gives the full variable domain: KAGVTQTPRYLIKTRGQQVTLSCSPISGHRSVSWYQQTPGQGLQFLFEYFSETQRNKGNFPGRFSGRQFSNSRSEMNVSTLELGDSALYLCASSSTLQGDTQYFGPGTRLTVL.

The rearrangement links TRBV20-1 to TRBJ2-2; 9 bases align to TRBD2. The CDR3 contains 17 residues. Trimming cost V 5 bases and J 1 base; bases outside gene matches: 11. The germline gives CDR1 DFQATT, CDR2 SNEGSKA (reference sequence). The CDR3 loop is CSALPLKREVNTGELFF. CDR3 DNA sequence: TGCAGTGCTCTGCCCCTAAAGCGGGAGGTGAACACCGGGGAGCTGTTTTTT.